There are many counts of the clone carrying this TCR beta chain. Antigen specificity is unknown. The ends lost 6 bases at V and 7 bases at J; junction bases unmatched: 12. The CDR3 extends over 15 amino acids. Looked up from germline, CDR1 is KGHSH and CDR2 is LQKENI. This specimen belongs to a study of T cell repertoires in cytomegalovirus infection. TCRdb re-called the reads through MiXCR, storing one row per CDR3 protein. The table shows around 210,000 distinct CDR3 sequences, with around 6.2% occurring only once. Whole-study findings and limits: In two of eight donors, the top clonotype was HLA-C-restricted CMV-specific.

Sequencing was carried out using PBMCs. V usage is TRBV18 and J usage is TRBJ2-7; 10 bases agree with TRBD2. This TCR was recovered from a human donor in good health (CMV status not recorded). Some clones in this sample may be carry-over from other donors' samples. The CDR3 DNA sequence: TGTGCCAGCTCGTCCGGGACTAGCGCCAGGCGGGAGCAGTACTTC. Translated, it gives CASSSGTSARREQYF.